The 20 T cell receptor beta chains below all came from one sample that was sequenced in a study of metastatic and nonmetastatic thyroid tumors. MiXCR re-clonotyped the PCR reads for TCRdb. The sample includes about 39,000 clones, roughly a fifth of them seen just once. Patients had received no treatment of any kind before thyroid surgery. The sample comprised blood. All receptors come from a female donor with papillary thyroid cancer or a benign thyroid nodule (not recorded which). Some clones in this sample may be carry-over from other donors' samples.

There are many counts of this clone. The chain is built from TRBV4-2 and TRBJ2-3; the D is unclear. V gave up 8 bases and J gave up 2 bases, with 8 bases separating them. Germline V gene data show CDR1 as LGHNA and CDR2 as YNFKEQ. The CDR3 has 12 residues. DNA of the CDR3: TGTGCCAGCGGGCAGATCACAGATACGCAGTATTTT. Translation: CASGQITDTQYF.

V gene TRBV11-2 combines with J gene TRBJ1-1, with D maybe TRBD1 (6 bases). V dropped 4 bases and J dropped 3 bases, with 18 bases sitting between them. Germline V lookup: CDR1 SGHAT, CDR2 FQNNGV. The CDR3 consists of 16 residues. This chain's CDR3 is CASSSMGGGWDTEAFF. The CDR3, as DNA: TGTGCCAGCAGCTCGATGGGGGGCGGTTGGGACACTGAAGCTTTCTTT.

This clone was counted many times. The CDR3 reads CASSRRRDYEQYF. The DNA for the CDR3 is TGTGCCAGCAGTAGAAGGCGGGACTACGAGCAGTACTTC. J is TRBJ2-7 and V is TRBV2; TRBD2 is a possible D gene (6 bases). Trimming shortened V by 5 bases and J by 3 bases, and 11 bases separated the two germline ends. The CDR3 sequence is 13 residues long. Germline CDR1 and CDR2: SNHLY and FYNNEI. Full variable domain (rest looked up from reference TRBV2 and TRBJ2-7): EPEVTQTPSHQVTQMGQEVILRCVPISNHLYFYWYRQILGQKVEFLVSFYNNEISEKSEIFDDQFSVERPDGSNFTLKIRSTKLEDSAMYFCASSRRRDYEQYFGPGTRLTVT.

This clone was seen ten or more times. This chain uses TRBV28 with TRBJ2-7; the D call may be TRBD1 or TRBD2 (5 bases each). The CDR3 is made up of 14 amino acids. CDR1 MDHEN and CDR2 SYDVKM come from the germline V gene. Trimming took 6 bases from V and 2 from J, leaving 14 bases between them. For the CDR3, the DNA is TGTGCCAGCAGCACAAACCTGGGACCCTACGAGCAGTACTTC. Its translation is CASSTNLGPYEQYF.

This clone was detected many times. This chain joins TRBV18 and TRBJ2-1; either TRBD1 or TRBD2 may fit D (5 bases each). The germline CDR1 and CDR2 sequences are KGHSH and LQKENI. V was pared by 5 bases and J by 12 bases, with 17 bases between. The CDR3 sequence is 13 residues long. CDR3 sequence (DNA): TGTGCCAGCTCAGCCCAGGGACGTGCTTGGCAGTTCTTC. Its protein is CASSAQGRAWQFF.

This clone was observed a handful of times. The V gene is TRBV27, the J gene TRBJ2-1; 11 positions agree with TRBD2. Trimming at V came to 7 bases and at J to 9 bases, leaving 14 bases not matched to a gene. This CDR3 contains 16 residues. Germline V gives CDR1 MNHEY, CDR2 SMNVEV (reference sequence). The CDR3 DNA follows: TGTGCCAGCATTTCCACCCTGACTAGCGGGAATGTTGAGCAGTTCTTC. Protein sequence: CASISTLTSGNVEQFF.

CDR3 sequence reads: CASSATGLSGNTIYF. The CDR3 bases are TGTGCCAGCAGCGCCACAGGGCTTAGTGGAAACACCATATATTTT. V gene TRBV6-1 combines with J gene TRBJ1-3; maybe TRBD1 (6 bases). The germline V gene encodes CDR1 MNHNS and CDR2 SASEGT. The CDR3 consists of 15 residues. V dropped 6 bases and J dropped 3 bases, with 15 bases sitting between them.

This clone was found many times. This chain uses TRBV3-1 with TRBJ2-2; 9 bases line up with TRBD1. Germline CDR1 reads LGHDT; CDR2 reads YNNKEL (reference sequence). This CDR3 contains 15 residues. With 6 bases clipped from V and 2 bases from J, the junction kept 4 bases outside the gene matches. The CDR3 loop reads CASRGQGRNTGELFF. The CDR3, as DNA: TGTGCCAGCAGGGGACAGGGAAGAAACACCGGGGAGCTGTTTTTT.

Many counts were recorded for this clone. The chain has TRBV10-3 and TRBJ2-7; D remains unclear. There are 11 residues in the CDR3. V lost 0 bases to trimming and J lost 5 bases, with 2 bases between them. Germline lookup yields CDR1 ENHRY and CDR2 SYGVKD. The DNA of the CDR3 is TGTGCCATCAGTGAGTCCCACGAGCAGTACTTC. It encodes CAISESHEQYF.

This clone has a handful of counts. As DNA, the CDR3 is TGTGCCAGCAGTTTGGGACAGGGGGGGGATGGCTACACCTTC. Protein product: CASSLGQGGDGYTF. This sequence joins TRBV27 and TRBJ1-2; 11 bases are shared with TRBD1. The V segment lost 3 bases and the J segment 6 bases; nucleotides outside the gene matches: 3. Germline CDR1 and CDR2: MNHEY and SMNVEV (reference sequence). The CDR3 extends over 14 amino acids.

In its sample, this clone was seen many times. The chain recombines TRBV2 with TRBJ1-5; no clear D gene. The CDR3 runs 13 residues. Deletions cut 7 bases from V and 5 bases from J, with 12 bases between. Germline CDR1 is SNHLY and CDR2 is FYNNEI. Here the CDR3 reads CASTADGHQPQHF. CDR3 DNA sequence: TGTGCCAGCACCGCAGACGGGCATCAGCCCCAGCATTTT.

This clone was found many times. The chain couples TRBV13 to TRBJ2-1, with 7 bases aligning to TRBD2. J lost 0 bases, V lost 6 bases, and 2 bases had no gene match. The V gene's germline CDR1 is PRHDT and CDR2 FYEKMQ (reference sequence). The CDR3 totals 14 residues. The CDR3 sequence: CASRGGSSYNEQFF. The DNA of the CDR3 is TGTGCCAGCAGGGGCGGGAGCTCCTACAATGAGCAGTTCTTC. The entire variable domain, with the rest obtained from reference TRBV13 and TRBJ2-1, is as follows: AAGVIQSPRHLIKEKRETATLKCYPIPRHDTVYWYQQGPGQDPQFLISFYEKMQSDKGSIPDRFSAQQFSDYHSELNMSSLELGDSALYFCASRGGSSYNEQFFGPGTRLTVL.

This clone has a count of ten or more. The chain links TRBV12-3 or TRBV12-4 to TRBJ1-1; tentative D call: TRBD1 (5 bases). CDR3 length equals 12 residues. V was shortened by 6 bases and J by 1 base, with 6 bases between the two germline ends. CDR3 DNA: TGTGCCAGCAGAGGGGCGAACACTGAAGCTTTCTTT. Its translation: CASRGANTEAFF.

This clone came up many times. This sequence joins TRBV3-1 and TRBJ2-4; the D gene is possibly TRBD1 (6 bases). Trimming stripped 2 bases from V and 2 bases from J, with 13 bases between. This CDR3 is built from 16 residues. Germline values: CDR1 LGHDT, CDR2 YNNKEL (reference sequence). The CDR3 loop reads CASSQSGVGTKNIQYF. Written as DNA, the CDR3 is TGTGCCAGCAGCCAATCAGGGGTTGGGACCAAAAACATTCAGTACTTC.

This clone came up a few times. The V gene is TRBV6-1, the J gene TRBJ1-1; the D is unclear. The CDR3 totals 16 residues. Trimming left V 5 bases short and J 1 base short, with 17 bases between. CDR1 and CDR2 (germline): MNHNS, SASEGT. The CDR3 loop reads CASSPKAQRPNTEAFF. The CDR3 DNA is TGTGCCAGCAGTCCCAAGGCACAGAGACCGAACACTGAAGCTTTCTTT.

This clone was detected only a few times. A much larger clone lies one base from this, so it may be a read error. The same CDR3 also results from other DNA sequences found in this sample. The chain combines TRBV5-1 with TRBJ2-3; 7 bases map to TRBD1. The ends lost 4 bases at V and 3 bases at J; junction bases unmatched: 8. The CDR3 contains 15 residues. Germline V gene sequence: CDR1 SGHRS, CDR2 YFSETQ. Here the CDR3 reads CASSRGQVSTDTQYF. CDR3 DNA: TGCGCCAGCAGCAGAGGACAGGTCAGTACAGATACGCAGTATTTT.

This clone appeared many times. The chain joins TRBV28 to TRBJ1-3, with D maybe TRBD1 (5 bases). Germline-derived CDR1 and CDR2 are MDHEN and SYDVKM. The length of the CDR3 is 15 residues. V gave up 2 bases and J gave up 7 bases, with 15 bases separating them. The CDR3 sequence is CASSLGGIGRNTIYF. The CDR3 bases are TGTGCCAGCAGTTTAGGGGGTATCGGGAGGAACACCATATATTTT.

In its sample, this clone was seen many times. The V and J genes are TRBV30 and TRBJ2-5, with D uncertain. CDR3 length equals 12 residues. Between the trimmed V and J ends, which lost 5 bases and 1 base, there was a span of 8 bases. Germline-derived CDR1 and CDR2 are GTSNPN and SVGIG (reference sequence). DNA for the CDR3: TGTGCCTGGGGAGCGATCCAAGAGACCCAGTACTTC. Its protein is CAWGAIQETQYF.

This clone was counted many times. The V gene is TRBV7-2, the J gene TRBJ2-1; 9 bases match TRBD2. The J segment lost 1 base and the V segment lost 0 bases, leaving 4 bases of the junction unmatched. Germline loops: CDR1 SGHTA, CDR2 FQGNSA. This CDR3 is built from 17 residues. The CDR3 region is CASSLAPSGTSYNEQFF. The CDR3 nucleotides are TGTGCCAGCAGCTTAGCACCTAGCGGGACATCCTACAATGAGCAGTTCTTC.

For this clone: This likely comes from a read error, as the CDR3 has no conserved phenylalanine or tryptophan at its end. The genes are TRBV6-1 and TRBJ1-1; D not certain. The CDR3 runs 14 residues. Germline loops: CDR1 MNHNS, CDR2 SASEGT. V lost 7 bases and J lost 6, with 18 bases in between. The CDR3 loop is CASIITSGQAEAFS. CDR3 in DNA: TGTGCCAGCATCATCACCAGTGGGCAGGCTGAAGCTTTCTCT.